This TCR beta chain was recorded in a study of T cell clonotyping in hematopoietic cell transplantation. About the study: Recipients' pretransplant samples followed cytoreduction. Regarding the study as a whole: Few recipient clonotypes overlapped donors; over 95% were de novo at given depth. No sorting was done, leaving CD4 and CD8 contributions mixed.

Documented time point: recipient sample about 28 days before transplant, after cytoreduction. Recipient blood drawn about 28 days pretransplant and days 30, 100, 180 after. Using immunoSEQ multiplex PCR, the repertoire was profiled, and TCRdb retains in-frame clones only, with some absent. Of 65,000 to 80,000 clones listed, 90% to 96% are singletons. Trimming took 6 bases from V and 2 from J; bases not matched to a gene: 11. The CDR3 sequence is 16 residues long. Germline CDR1 MGHDK, CDR2 SYGVNS. On this clone itself: The target antigen is unknown.

The chain uses TRBV25-1 and TRBJ1-1, with TRBD1 identical over 8 bases. The clonotype was recovered from a woman between 45 and 60 years old with acute myeloid leukemia. Some clones in this sample may be carry-over from other donors' samples. The sample was peripheral blood mononuclear cells, taken before stem cell transplant. DNA of the CDR3: TGTGCCAGCAGCCCCGACAGGGGCCTAAGAAACACTGAAGCTTTCTTT. Its protein is CASSPDRGLRNTEAFF. The full variable domain, in which reference TRBV25-1 and TRBJ1-1 provide the parts outside the CDR3, is EADIYQTPRYLVIGTGKKITLECSQTMGHDKMYWYQQDPGMELHLIHYSYGVNSTEKGDLSSESTVSRIRTEHFPLTLESARPSHTSQYLCASSPDRGLRNTEAFFGQGTRLTVV.